The table lists the clone carrying this T cell receptor (beta chain) with a few counts. What it binds is unknown. BIOMED2 TRB-A/B primer pools were used in multiplex TRB PCR. Using its own MiXCR run on the multiplex PCR reads, TCRdb lists one record per CDR3 protein. The table includes about 16,000 distinct CDR3 sequences, about 30% detected once. Blood genomic DNA input for TRB amplification was 250-500 ng. The CDR3 length is 12 residues. V lost 2 bases to trimming and J lost 4 bases, with 4 bases between them. CDR1 is SGHTA and CDR2 is FQGNSA in the germline V gene. This sample was taken from a study of T and B cells in COVID-19 patients. The overall study: Of some 21 active-infection patients, 15 to 18 carried comorbidities linked to unfavorable COVID-19 outcome. Study-wide results and caveats: Highly clonal in active COVID-19, TRB repertoires exceeded healthy-donor diversity and richness at recovery. Blood from mildly ill patients while symptomatic, and early samples from severe cases, were scarce. No sequencing was yet done of CD4+, regulatory or CD8+ subsets, or of SARS-CoV-2-responsive or tetramer+ sorted cells.

This clonotype was obtained from a human donor who had recovered from COVID-19. The sample comprised blood. This rearrangement joins TRBV7-2 to TRBJ2-3; D call uncertain. CDR3 DNA: TGTGCCAGCAGCTTAAGTTCAGATACGCAGTATTTT. Its protein is CASSLSSDTQYF.